This TCR beta chain was identified during a study of shared clonotypes between healthy human individuals (dated by TCRdb to about 2020). With regard to the full study: A few men and a couple of women, aged 18 to 49 years, made up the cohort. For each donor, three plates each were used for CD4 naive and CD4 memory, two plates were used for CD8 naive, and one plate was used for CD8 memory. To estimate repertoire size and how much clonotype sharing occurs between individuals, the study deeply sequenced the blood TCR repertoires of several healthy adults. Different laboratories and diverse techniques were used to prepare libraries and sequence TCR repertoires, to increase sequencing depth and limit assay-specific biases. Between about 0.94 and 10 billion PBMCs per donor were obtained by leukapheresis. On the study overall, not on this receptor specifically: Sharing across several donors was observed for 4.5% to 6.5% of naive CD4, less than 4% of naive CD8, about 2.3% of memory CD4, and about 0.4% of memory CD8 clonotypes. Based on pairwise subsampling, the degree of clonotype sharing among donors was expected to be affected by sequencing depth. Compared with non-shared clonotypes, the clonotypes found in all four sorted-subset donors had higher generation probabilities. Even with the large sequencing depth, rarefaction of the sorted-subset datasets indicated that sequencing was incomplete. Sampling was restricted to blood, and TCR repertoires in tissues likely differ from the TCR repertoires found in blood. Because the study included a small number of donors, the genetic and exposure-history diversity represented was limited. Naive subsets generally had larger estimated clonotype richness than memory subsets did.

Using the deep immunoSEQ assay, TCR CDR3 regions were amplified from genomic DNA by multiplex PCR. For each cell subset, the extracted genomic DNA was distributed evenly across all wells of several immunoSEQ 96-well plates, and each plate served as one replicate. For sorted subsets, 150 to 200 ng genomic DNA, equal to approximately 30,000 T cell genomes, was loaded into each replicate PCR. The purified libraries were quantified using a Qubit 3.0 fluorometer, sized with a Bioanalyzer 2100, and then quantified again using the KAPA Library Quantification kit. A separate single-read 150-cycle Illumina NextSeq 550 flow cell was used to sequence each immunoSEQ 96-well plate. As for the authors' bioinformatics: Because the immunoSEQ output included only junctional sequences and no quality scores, the filtering could not be the same as the filtering used for full-length reads. To assign V/J genes and CDR3, sequences were annotated against IMGT germline references using PyIR, a Python wrapper for IgBLAST v1.9. Any read was removed if the V/J assignment was weak (E-value above 1e-6), the CDR3 was missing, or the read contained stop codons, out-of-frame junctions, or ambiguous translated residues. V3J clonotypes were defined as sequences sharing the same inferred V gene, J gene, and CDR3 amino acid sequence. Percentage overlap between repertoires was computed as shared unique clonotypes divided by the size of the smaller repertoire. RTK rarefaction, the Chao1 estimator, and Recon v2.1 estimates of unobserved clonotypes were used to assess repertoire richness. OLGA was used to compute generation probabilities for all TCRbeta clonotypes that the gDNA method yielded from a few donors. Sourced from immuneACCESS, this table was stored by TCRdb with only in-frame sequences that have V and J called. A share of the clones is absent; for the studies checked, an unresolved V gene accounts for under half, and the remainder has no known explanation. For V, J and clone size, that table is used; D and trimming come from the DNA. The sample data list around 2.1 million clones, and approximately 94% of these were observed just once. The ten most abundant clones make up 1.7% of the sample.

Regarding this clone: The antigen it binds to is not known. Base qualities are not at hand, and no much larger clone is one base apart.

For the CD8 naive samples, CD45RO-negative cells were positively selected for CCR7, yielding a CD45RA+CCR7+ population from which TemRA cells were excluded. Donors were healthy HIV-negative adults with no recently reported acute infections or vaccinations. Every donor was a Caucasian adult living in Nashville, Tennessee, USA. Blood was collected by leukapheresis, and PBMCs were isolated by Ficoll-Histopaque density gradient centrifugation and then cryopreserved in liquid nitrogen vapor phase. Purity and quantity of every magnetically sorted T cell population were checked by analytical flow cytometry. Each sorted fraction had its genomic DNA isolated and then quantified by UV absorbance on a Nanodrop 2000c. The CDR3 runs 15 amino acids, cysteine and phenylalanine included. Of all the DNA, just the CDR3 is kept, 45 bases in frame from base 1. The V and J ends are trimmed by 3 bases and 2 bases, leaving 13 bases between them. In the germline V gene, CDR1 corresponds to SGDLS and CDR2 to YYNGEE.

The chain joins TRBV9 to TRBJ2-3, with the D gene uncertain. The specimen sequenced was naive CD8+ T cells from PBMCs. Per the publication, the cell subset or site label means: CD45RA+CCR7+. The sequence derives from a man aged 18 to 29 in good health. Some clones in this sample may be carry-over from other donors' samples. CDR3 region: CASSAARAITDTQYF. The nucleotide sequence reads as follows: TGTGCCAGCAGCGCAGCGAGAGCGATCACAGATACGCAGTATTTT.